What follows are 18 T cell receptor beta chains derived from one specimen sequenced in a study of blood T cell repertoires in COVID-19. The assay was immunoSEQ multiplex PCR, and TCRdb's table has in-frame clones only and misses some. The sample records 70,000 to 80,000 clones, roughly 87% being singletons. Specimen: peripheral blood. The receptors stem from a woman aged 50 to 60 with acute or convalescent COVID-19.

The chain employs TRBV19 and TRBJ2-5; tentatively, D is TRBD1 (6 bases). Germline loops: CDR1 LNHDA, CDR2 SQIVND (reference sequence). The CDR3 totals 11 residues. Trimming pared 10 bases from V and 4 bases from J, leaving 10 bases between. CDR3 region: CATGVGETQYF. The CDR3 DNA sequence: TGTGCCACAGGGGTTGGAGAGACCCAGTACTTC. Full variable domain (outside the CDR3, taken from reference TRBV19 and TRBJ2-5): DGGITQSPKYLFRKEGQNVTLSCEQNLNHDAMYWYRQDPGQGLRLIYYSQIVNDFQKGDIAEGYSVSREKKESFPLTVTSAQKNPTAFYLCATGVGETQYFGPGTRLLVL.

The chain recombines TRBV5-1 with TRBJ1-4; D gene unclear. Germline values: CDR1 SGHRS, CDR2 YFSETQ. Between the trimmed V and J ends, which lost 0 bases and 8 bases, there was a span of 14 bases. The length of the CDR3 is 15 residues. The DNA of the CDR3 is TGCGCCAGCAGCTTGGCGTCCAACCGAGGGGAAAAACTGTTTTTT. It is translated as CASSLASNRGEKLFF.

This chain links TRBV19 with TRBJ2-5, with TRBD1 matching over 7 bases. This CDR3 has 17 residues. Germline lookup yields CDR1 LNHDA and CDR2 SQIVND (reference sequence). J was trimmed by 0 bases and V by 4 bases; bases with no gene match: 11. CDR3 residues: CASSRLPGQTYQETQYF. The CDR3 region has the DNA TGTGCCAGTAGTAGACTTCCGGGACAGACGTACCAAGAGACCCAGTACTTC.

The chain combines TRBV14 with TRBJ2-7; 9 nucleotides align to TRBD1. Germline V CDR1 and CDR2: SGHDN, FVKESK. The CDR3 has 14 amino acids. V was pared by 2 bases and J by 6 bases, with 5 bases of the junction left unmatched. The CDR3 sequence is CASSQPGQGAEQYF. CDR3 coding DNA: TGTGCCAGCAGCCAACCGGGACAGGGAGCCGAGCAGTACTTC.

The chain uses TRBV2 and TRBJ1-5, with no clear D. The germline V and J ends were trimmed by 3 bases and 9 bases, with 12 bases remaining between them. Looked up from germline, CDR1 is SNHLY and CDR2 is FYNNEI. The CDR3 has 13 residues. The CDR3 sequence is CASSDARAGPQHF. The CDR3 DNA reads TGTGCCAGCAGTGATGCGAGGGCAGGGCCCCAGCATTTT.

Worth noting for this clone: A read error may produce the germline difference seen at one junction end. The chain employs TRBV7-7 and TRBJ2-1; no clear D gene. This CDR3 is 13 amino acids long. From germline, CDR1 is SSHAT and CDR2 FNYEAQ (reference sequence). The CDR3 reads CASSLALESEQFF. The CDR3, as DNA: TGTGCTAGCAGCTTAGCCCTAGAGAGTGAGCAGTTCTTC.

The genes are TRBV4-1 and TRBJ2-1, with D perhaps matching TRBD2 (6 bases). Deletions cut 0 bases from V and 2 bases from J, with 8 bases between. Per germline, CDR1 MGHRA and CDR2 YSYEKL. This CDR3 comprises 15 residues. The CDR3 bases are TGCGCCAGCAGCCAAGATAAGCGGGCCTACAATGAGCAGTTCTTC. It specifies CASSQDKRAYNEQFF.

The genes are TRBV2 and TRBJ1-3; D perhaps matches TRBD1 (6 bases). V was shortened by 6 bases and J by 0 bases, with 15 bases between the two germline ends. The CDR3 runs 16 residues. The germline CDR1 and CDR2 sequences are SNHLY and FYNNEI. The chain's CDR3 is CASSLGGGISGNTIYF. The CDR3 DNA sequence: TGTGCCAGCAGCTTGGGAGGGGGGATCTCTGGAAACACCATATATTTT. Looking up the rest from reference TRBV2 and TRBJ1-3 gives the full variable domain: EPEVTQTPSHQVTQMGQEVILRCVPISNHLYFYWYRQILGQKVEFLVSFYNNEISEKSEIFDDQFSVERPDGSNFTLKIRSTKLEDSAMYFCASSLGGGISGNTIYFGEGSWLTVV.

The chain has TRBV10-3 and TRBJ1-3, with 9 bases identical to TRBD1. Germline trimming cut 4 bases from V and 0 bases from J; bases unmatched to any gene: 7. The germline V gene encodes CDR1 ENHRY and CDR2 SYGVKD. The length of the CDR3 is 17 residues. The CDR3 sequence: CAISGGDRDLSGNTIYF. CDR3 DNA: TGTGCCATCAGTGGAGGGGACAGGGACCTCTCTGGAAACACCATATATTTT.

Here the CDR3 reads CATSRGGTAGETQYF. In DNA form, the CDR3 reads TGTGCCACCAGCAGAGGCGGGACAGCCGGGGAGACCCAGTACTTC. The chain is built from TRBV15 and TRBJ2-5; tentative D call: TRBD1 (7 bases). The V gene lost 1 base and the J gene lost 5 bases, with 14 bases spanning the gap. Germline V gives CDR1 LNHNV, CDR2 YYDKDF (reference sequence). The CDR3 runs 15 residues.

The chain recombines TRBV19 with TRBJ1-5; D uncertain. CDR1 and CDR2 (germline): LNHDA, SQIVND (reference sequence). V was trimmed by 7 bases and J by 12 bases, leaving 13 bases between them. The CDR3 is made up of 11 amino acids. The chain's CDR3 is CASTEGLNQHF. The DNA of the CDR3 is TGTGCCAGTACCGAGGGCCTTAACCAGCATTTT.

V and J are TRBV11-2 and TRBJ2-1; 7 nucleotides agree with TRBD2. The CDR3 extends over 15 amino acids. V shed 5 bases and J 4 bases; nucleotides not matched to a gene: 8. Looked up from germline, CDR1 is SGHAT and CDR2 is FQNNGV. CDR3: CASSNQRDRYNEQFF. CDR3 DNA: TGTGCCAGCAGCAACCAGCGGGATCGGTACAATGAGCAGTTCTTC.

The rearrangement links TRBV13 to TRBJ2-1, with 8 bases lining up with TRBD2. Germline V gene sequence: CDR1 PRHDT, CDR2 FYEKMQ (reference sequence). The CDR3 sequence is 14 residues long. Unmatched junction bases numbered 4, after V lost 5 bases and J lost 4 bases. The CDR3 spells CASSHTSGYNEQFF. CDR3 sequence (DNA): TGTGCCAGCAGCCATACTAGCGGATACAATGAGCAGTTCTTC.

The chain links TRBV5-5 to TRBJ2-1; tentative D call: TRBD1 (6 bases). V lost 2 bases, J lost 7 bases, and 16 bases lay in between. Germline lookup yields CDR1 SGHKS and CDR2 YYEKEE (reference sequence). The length of the CDR3 is 15 residues. Written as DNA, the CDR3 is TGTGCCAGCAGCTTAGAACAGGGAATCTGGAATGAGCAGTTCTTC. It is translated as CASSLEQGIWNEQFF.

This chain connects TRBV5-5 to TRBJ1-6, with a tentative D call TRBD1 (6 bases). Germline V gene lookup returns CDR1 SGHKS and CDR2 YYEKEE (reference sequence). The V gene lost 0 bases and the J gene lost 8 bases, with 15 bases spanning the gap. The CDR3 is 16 residues long. The CDR3 is CASSLEGGRLDSPLHF. The CDR3 nucleotides read TGTGCCAGCAGCTTGGAGGGGGGGCGCTTGGATTCACCCCTCCACTTT.

The rearrangement uses TRBV30 and TRBJ1-4; 8 positions match TRBD1. CDR3 length equals 16 residues. With V trimmed by 5 bases and J by 5 bases, 13 bases remained unmatched. Germline loops: CDR1 GTSNPN, CDR2 SVGIG (reference sequence). As DNA, the CDR3 is TGTGCCTGGGGGCGGGGGTCATGGACAGGGAATGAAAAACTGTTTTTT. The encoded protein is CAWGRGSWTGNEKLFF.

The chain joins TRBV20-1 to TRBJ1-2, with D tentatively TRBD1 (5 bases). The CDR3 loop spans 11 amino acids. Trimming pared 5 bases from V and 8 bases from J, leaving 12 bases between. Germline CDR1 reads DFQATT; CDR2 reads SNEGSKA (reference sequence). In nucleotides, the CDR3 is TGCAGTGCTGGGGCACAGGAGGGCTACACCTTC. It translates to CSAGAQEGYTF.

Only one count was recorded for this clone. The V call is TRBV30, the J call TRBJ1-5; TRBD1 agrees at 8 bases. The CDR3 extends over 13 amino acids. The V gene end was trimmed by 5 bases and the J gene end by 7 bases; junction bases not matched to a gene: 7. Germline V gives CDR1 GTSNPN, CDR2 SVGIG (reference sequence). CDR3 protein: CAWDTGGGQPQHF. The CDR3 DNA reads TGTGCCTGGGATACAGGGGGAGGGCAGCCCCAGCATTTT.